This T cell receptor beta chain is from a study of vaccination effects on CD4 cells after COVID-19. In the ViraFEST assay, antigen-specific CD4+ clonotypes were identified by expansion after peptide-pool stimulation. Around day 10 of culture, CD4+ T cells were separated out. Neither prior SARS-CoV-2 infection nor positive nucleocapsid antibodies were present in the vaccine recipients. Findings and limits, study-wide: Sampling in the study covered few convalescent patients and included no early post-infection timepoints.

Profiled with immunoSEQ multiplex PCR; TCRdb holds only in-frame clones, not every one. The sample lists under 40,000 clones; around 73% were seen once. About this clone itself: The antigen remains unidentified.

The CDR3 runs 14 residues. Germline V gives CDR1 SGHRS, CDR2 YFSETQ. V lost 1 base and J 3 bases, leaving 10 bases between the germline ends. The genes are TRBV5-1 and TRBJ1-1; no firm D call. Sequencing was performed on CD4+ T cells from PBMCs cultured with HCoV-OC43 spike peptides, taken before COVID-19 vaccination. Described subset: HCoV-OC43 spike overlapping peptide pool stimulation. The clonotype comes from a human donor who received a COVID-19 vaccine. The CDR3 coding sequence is TGCGCCAGCAGCTTGAGGACTGGGGACACTGAAGCTTTCTTT. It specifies CASSLRTGDTEAFF.